This T cell receptor beta chain was identified in a study of blood T cell repertoires in COVID-19. Generated by immunoSEQ multiplex PCR, the TCRdb table keeps only in-frame clones and is missing some. The sample comprises about 81,000 clones, approximately 80% of which are singletons, and around 13% rests with the top ten. Deletions cut 0 bases from V and 3 bases from J, with 14 bases between. The CDR3 loop spans 16 amino acids. The V gene's germline CDR1 is SGHRS and CDR2 YFSETQ. Sequencing was performed on peripheral blood. This chain connects TRBV5-1 to TRBJ2-3; a weak D match, TRBD1 (6 bases). The sequence derives from a human donor in a cohort sampled during active COVID-19. In nucleotides, the CDR3 is TGCGCCAGCAGCTTGGTGGCGGGCAGGGGAACAGATACGCAGTATTTT. It encodes CASSLVAGRGTDTQYF.